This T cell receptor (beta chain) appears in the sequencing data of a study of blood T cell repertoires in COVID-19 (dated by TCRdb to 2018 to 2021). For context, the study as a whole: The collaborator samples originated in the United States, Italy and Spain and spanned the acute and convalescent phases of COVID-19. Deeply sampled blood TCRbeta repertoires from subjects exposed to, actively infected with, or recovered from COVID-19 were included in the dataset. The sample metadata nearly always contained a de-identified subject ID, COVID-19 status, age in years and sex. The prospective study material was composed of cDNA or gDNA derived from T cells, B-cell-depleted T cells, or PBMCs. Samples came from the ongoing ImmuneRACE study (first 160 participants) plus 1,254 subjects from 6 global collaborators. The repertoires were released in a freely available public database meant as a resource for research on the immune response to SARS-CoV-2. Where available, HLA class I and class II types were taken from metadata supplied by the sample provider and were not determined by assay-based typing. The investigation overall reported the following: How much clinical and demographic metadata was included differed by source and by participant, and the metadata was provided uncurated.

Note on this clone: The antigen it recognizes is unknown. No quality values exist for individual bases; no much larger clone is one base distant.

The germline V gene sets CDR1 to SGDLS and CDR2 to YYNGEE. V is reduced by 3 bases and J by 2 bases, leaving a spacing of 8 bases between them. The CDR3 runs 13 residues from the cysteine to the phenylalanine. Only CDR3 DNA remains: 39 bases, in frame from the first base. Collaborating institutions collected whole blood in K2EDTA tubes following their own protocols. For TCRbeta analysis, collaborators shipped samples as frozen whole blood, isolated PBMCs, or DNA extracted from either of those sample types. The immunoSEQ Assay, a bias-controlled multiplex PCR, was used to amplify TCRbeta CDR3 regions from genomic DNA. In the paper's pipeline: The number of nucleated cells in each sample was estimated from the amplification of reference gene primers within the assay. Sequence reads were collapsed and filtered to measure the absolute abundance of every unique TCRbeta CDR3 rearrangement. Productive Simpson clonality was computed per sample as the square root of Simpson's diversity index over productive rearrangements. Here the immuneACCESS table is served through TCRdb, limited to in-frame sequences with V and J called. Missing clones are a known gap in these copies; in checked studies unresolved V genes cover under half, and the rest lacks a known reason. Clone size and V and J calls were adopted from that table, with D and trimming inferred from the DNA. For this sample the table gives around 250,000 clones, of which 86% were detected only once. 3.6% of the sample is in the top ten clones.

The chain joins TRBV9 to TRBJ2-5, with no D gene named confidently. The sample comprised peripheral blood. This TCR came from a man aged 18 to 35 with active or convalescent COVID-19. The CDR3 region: CASSAFLQETQYF. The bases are TGTGCCAGCAGCGCCTTTTTACAAGAGACCCAGTACTTC. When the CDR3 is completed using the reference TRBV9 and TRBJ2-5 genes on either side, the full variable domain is DSGVTQTPKHLITATGQRVTLRCSPRSGDLSVYWYQQSLDQGLQFLIQYYNGEERAKGNILERFSAQQFPDLHSELNLSSLELGDSALYFCASSAFLQETQYFGPGTRLLVL.